This T cell receptor (beta chain) was sequenced in a study of shared clonotypes between healthy human individuals. Looking at the study overall: A donor's plate count was three for CD4 naive and three for CD4 memory; CD8 naive had two and CD8 memory one.

The V gene's germline CDR1 is SNHLY and CDR2 FYNNEI. V was pared by 0 bases and J by 6 bases, with 17 bases between. The CDR3 consists of 16 residues. Assay: immunoSEQ multiplex PCR; the TCRdb copy retains only in-frame clones and omits some. The sample carries approximately 720,000 clones, approximately 90% recorded once. Study findings and constraints: Sharing across four donors was seen in 4% to 6.5% of naive CD4 clonotypes. Naive subsets tended to show greater estimated richness than memory subsets.

As to this clone: Antigen: not known.

Naive CD8 cells lacked CD45RO and underwent positive selection for CCR7, leaving out terminally differentiated effector memory CD45RA+ cells. Sequenced input: naive CD8+ T cells sorted from blood. The chain uses TRBV2 and TRBJ1-2; D is possibly TRBD1 (6 bases). This TCR was sampled from a man aged 25-45 years in good health. The CDR3 DNA follows: TGTGCCAGCAGTGAAGCCCGACGGGGGACAATCGATGGCTACACCTTC. Translated: CASSEARRGTIDGYTF.